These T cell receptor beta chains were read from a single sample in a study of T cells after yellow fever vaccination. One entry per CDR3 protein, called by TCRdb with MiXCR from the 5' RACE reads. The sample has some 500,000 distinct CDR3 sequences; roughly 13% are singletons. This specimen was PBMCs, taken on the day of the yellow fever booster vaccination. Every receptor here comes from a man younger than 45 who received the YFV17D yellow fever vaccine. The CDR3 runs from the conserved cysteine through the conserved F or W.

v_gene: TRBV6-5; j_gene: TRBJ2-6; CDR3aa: CASSYGRSVANVLTF
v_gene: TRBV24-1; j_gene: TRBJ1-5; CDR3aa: CAGRNQPQHF
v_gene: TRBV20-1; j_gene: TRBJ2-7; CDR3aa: CSARVGYEQYF
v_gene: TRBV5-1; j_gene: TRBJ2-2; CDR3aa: CASRGTGGPGELFF
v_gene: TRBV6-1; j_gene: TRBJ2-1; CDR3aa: CASSRSGSAHEQFF
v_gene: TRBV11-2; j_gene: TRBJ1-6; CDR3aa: CASRSDLYSPLHF
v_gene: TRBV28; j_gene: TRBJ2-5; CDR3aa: CASRVRERWQETQYF
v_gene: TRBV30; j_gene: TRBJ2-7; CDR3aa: CAWSVWAGAGTYEQYF
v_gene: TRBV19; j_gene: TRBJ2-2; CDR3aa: CASSTQNTGELFF
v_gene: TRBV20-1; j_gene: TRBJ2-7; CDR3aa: CSAISGGATNEQYF
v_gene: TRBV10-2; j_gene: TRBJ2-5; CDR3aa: CASSEKGRVQETQYF
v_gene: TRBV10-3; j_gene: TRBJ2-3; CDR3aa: CAISTHGAGDLTDTQYF
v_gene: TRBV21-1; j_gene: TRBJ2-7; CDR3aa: CASSSCGDGDYEQYF
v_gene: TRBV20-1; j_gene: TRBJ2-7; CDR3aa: CTAWTELSYEQYF
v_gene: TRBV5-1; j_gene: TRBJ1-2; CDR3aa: CASSLEGSQYAGYTF